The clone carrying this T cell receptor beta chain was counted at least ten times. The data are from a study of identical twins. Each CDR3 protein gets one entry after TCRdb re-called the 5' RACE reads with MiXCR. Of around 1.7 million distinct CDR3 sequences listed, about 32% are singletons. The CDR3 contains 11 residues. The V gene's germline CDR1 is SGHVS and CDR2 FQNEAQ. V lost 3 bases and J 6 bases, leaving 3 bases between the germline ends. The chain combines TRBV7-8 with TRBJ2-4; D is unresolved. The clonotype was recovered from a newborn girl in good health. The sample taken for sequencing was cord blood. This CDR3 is CASSFGNIQYF. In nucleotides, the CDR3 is TGTGCCAGCAGCTTTGGAAACATTCAGTACTTC.